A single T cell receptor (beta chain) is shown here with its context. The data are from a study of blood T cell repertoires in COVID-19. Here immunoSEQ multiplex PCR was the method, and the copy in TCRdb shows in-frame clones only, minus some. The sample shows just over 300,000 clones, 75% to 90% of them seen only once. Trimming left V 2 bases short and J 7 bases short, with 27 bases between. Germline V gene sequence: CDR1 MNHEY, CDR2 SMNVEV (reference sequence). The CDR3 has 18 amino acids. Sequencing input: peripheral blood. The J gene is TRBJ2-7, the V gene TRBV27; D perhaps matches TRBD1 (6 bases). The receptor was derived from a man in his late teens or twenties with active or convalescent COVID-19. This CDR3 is CASSLVVGVTGPAREQYF. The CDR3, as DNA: TGTGCCAGCAGTTTAGTCGTGGGAGTGACAGGCCCGGCGCGGGAGCAGTACTTC.